This T cell receptor beta chain was captured in a study of graft-versus-host responses after intestinal transplantation. Study summary: The whole recipient group had anti-thymocyte globulin induction followed by tacrolimus and steroids for approximately three years.

TCRdb's copy holds only in-frame clones and misses some; the assay was immunoSEQ multiplex PCR. The data hold some 90,000 clones, with roughly 92% observed a single time. Points from the study as a whole: Graft-donor T cell macrochimerism coincided with high graft-versus-host to host-versus-graft clonal ratios in allografts. Peak circulating GvH clone levels tracked with early post-transplant HvG declines. The marrow of recipients harbored GvH clones, and ileum or blood showed some of them first.

Comments on this clone: The antigen is undetermined.

The CDR3 loop spans 13 amino acids. Trimming pared 1 base from V and 2 bases from J, leaving 5 bases between. Germline V gene lookup returns CDR1 MDHEN and CDR2 SYDVKM. Sequencing used unstimulated CD4+ T cells sorted from spleen or lymph node cells, obtained before intestinal transplant. This receptor was obtained from a human donor who received an intestinal transplant. The V gene is TRBV28, the J gene TRBJ1-2; D is uncertain. CDR3 nucleotides: TGTGCCAGCAGTTTATCCAGGAACTATGGCTACACCTTC. Translated: CASSLSRNYGYTF.